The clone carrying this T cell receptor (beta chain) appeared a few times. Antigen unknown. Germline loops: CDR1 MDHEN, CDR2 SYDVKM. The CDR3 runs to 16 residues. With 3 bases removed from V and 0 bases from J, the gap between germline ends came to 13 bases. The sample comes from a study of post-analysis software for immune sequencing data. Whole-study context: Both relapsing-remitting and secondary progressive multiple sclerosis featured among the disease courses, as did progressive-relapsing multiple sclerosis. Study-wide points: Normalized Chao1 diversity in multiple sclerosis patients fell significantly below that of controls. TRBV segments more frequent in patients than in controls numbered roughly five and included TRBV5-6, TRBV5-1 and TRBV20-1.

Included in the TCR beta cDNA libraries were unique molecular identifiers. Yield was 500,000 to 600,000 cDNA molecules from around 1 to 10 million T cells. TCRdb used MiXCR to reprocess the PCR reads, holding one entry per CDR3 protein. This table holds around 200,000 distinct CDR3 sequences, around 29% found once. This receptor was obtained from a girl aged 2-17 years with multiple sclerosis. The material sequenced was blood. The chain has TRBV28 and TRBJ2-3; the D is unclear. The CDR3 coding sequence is TGTGCCAGCAGTTTTTTGGTATATTCAAGCACAGATACGCAGTATTTT. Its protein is CASSFLVYSSTDTQYF.